The 8 T cell receptor beta chains below all came from one sample that was sequenced in a study of shared clonotypes between healthy human individuals. Method: immunoSEQ multiplex PCR; TCRdb's copy keeps in-frame clones and lacks some. This table holds about 820,000 clones, about 92% found once. Positive CCR7 selection of CD45RO-negative cells yielded the naive CD8 cells, and terminally differentiated effector memory CD45RA+ cells were excluded. Sequencing used naive CD8+ T cells sorted from blood. The receptors come from a man aged 25-45 years in good health.

The chain recombines TRBV7-2 with TRBJ2-7, with 8 bases aligning to TRBD1. Trimming cost V 4 bases and J 2 bases; bases outside gene matches: 19. Germline assignment: CDR1 SGHTA and CDR2 FQGNSA. The CDR3 covers 19 residues. The CDR3 reads CASSSVTNRQGSIPYEQYF. The CDR3 DNA sequence: TGTGCCAGCAGCTCCGTTACCAACAGACAGGGGTCTATTCCCTACGAGCAGTACTTC.

In regard to this clone: Within the sample, other DNA sequences also encode this same CDR3. The rearrangement links TRBV19 to TRBJ1-5, with TRBD1 identical over 9 bases. Germline CDR1 LNHDA, CDR2 SQIVND (reference sequence). Trimming cost V 6 bases and J 0 bases; bases outside gene matches: 3. This CDR3 region has 15 residues. The CDR3 loop is CASRPGQGSNQPQHF. The CDR3 nucleotides read TGTGCCAGTAGACCGGGACAGGGTAGCAATCAGCCCCAGCATTTT.

The chain has TRBV25-1 and TRBJ2-7, with a weak D call TRBD2 (5 bases). The ends were cut back, 2 bases at V and 2 bases at J, with 10 bases in the middle. This CDR3 spans 14 amino acids. The germline V gene has CDR1 MGHDK and CDR2 SYGVNS. CDR3 loop: CASSESGGAYEQYF. CDR3 DNA: TGTGCCAGCAGTGAAAGCGGCGGAGCCTACGAGCAGTACTTC.

The chain couples TRBV25-1 to TRBJ2-1; 9 bases fit TRBD1. The J segment lost 6 bases and the V segment lost 5 bases, leaving 11 bases of the junction unmatched. Germline V CDR1 and CDR2: MGHDK, SYGVNS. The CDR3 sequence is 16 residues long. The CDR3 DNA follows: TGTGCCAGCAGTCACTCCCCGGGACAGGGCTTCAATGAGCAGTTCTTC. It translates to CASSHSPGQGFNEQFF.

The chain joins TRBV29-1 to TRBJ1-2; D gene ambiguous. V was trimmed by 5 bases and J by 0 bases, leaving 16 bases between them. Germline assignment: CDR1 SQVTM and CDR2 ANQGSEA. The CDR3 extends over 15 amino acids. Here the CDR3 reads CSVYGPDGTNYGYTF. In DNA, the CDR3 is TGCAGCGTTTACGGCCCGGACGGTACTAACTATGGCTACACCTTC.

J is TRBJ2-5 and V is TRBV19; D is uncertain. In germline, CDR1 is LNHDA, CDR2 SQIVND (reference sequence). Trimming took 5 bases from V and 7 from J, leaving 11 bases between them. The CDR3 contains 12 residues. The chain's CDR3 is CASSSPNLTQYF. The CDR3 DNA reads TGTGCCAGTAGTTCCCCCAACCTGACCCAGTACTTC. The whole variable domain, filled in from reference TRBV19 and TRBJ2-5, reads DGGITQSPKYLFRKEGQNVTLSCEQNLNHDAMYWYRQDPGQGLRLIYYSQIVNDFQKGDIAEGYSVSREKKESFPLTVTSAQKNPTAFYLCASSSPNLTQYFGPGTRLLVL.

The V and J genes are TRBV28 and TRBJ2-3; 7 nucleotides align to TRBD1. From germline, CDR1 is MDHEN and CDR2 SYDVKM. The CDR3 covers 16 residues. Trimming at V came to 5 bases and at J to 3 bases, leaving 11 bases not matched to a gene. The CDR3 region is CASSGPGQIPTDTQYF. In nucleotides, the CDR3 is TGTGCCAGCAGTGGACCGGGACAGATTCCAACAGATACGCAGTATTTT. The full variable domain, in which reference TRBV28 and TRBJ2-3 provide the parts outside the CDR3, is DVKVTQSSRYLVKRTGEKVFLECVQDMDHENMFWYRQDPGLGLRLIYFSYDVKMKEKGDIPEGYSVSREKKERFSLILESASTNQTSMYLCASSGPGQIPTDTQYFGPGTRLTVL.

This chain links TRBV7-9 with TRBJ2-1, with D possibly TRBD2 on 5 matching bases. Per germline, CDR1 SEHNR and CDR2 FQNEAQ (reference sequence). This CDR3 contains 12 residues. Trimming stripped 9 bases from V and 8 bases from J, with 14 bases between. CDR3 DNA: TGTGCCAGTCCAGGCATCGGGGATGAGCAGTTCTTC. Translated, it gives CASPGIGDEQFF. The whole variable domain, remainder taken from reference TRBV7-9 and TRBJ2-1, is DTGVSQNPRHKITKRGQNVTFRCDPISEHNRLYWYRQTLGQGPEFLTYFQNEAQLEKSRLLSDRFSAERPKGSFSTLEIQRTEQGDSAMYLCASPGIGDEQFFGPGTRLTVL.